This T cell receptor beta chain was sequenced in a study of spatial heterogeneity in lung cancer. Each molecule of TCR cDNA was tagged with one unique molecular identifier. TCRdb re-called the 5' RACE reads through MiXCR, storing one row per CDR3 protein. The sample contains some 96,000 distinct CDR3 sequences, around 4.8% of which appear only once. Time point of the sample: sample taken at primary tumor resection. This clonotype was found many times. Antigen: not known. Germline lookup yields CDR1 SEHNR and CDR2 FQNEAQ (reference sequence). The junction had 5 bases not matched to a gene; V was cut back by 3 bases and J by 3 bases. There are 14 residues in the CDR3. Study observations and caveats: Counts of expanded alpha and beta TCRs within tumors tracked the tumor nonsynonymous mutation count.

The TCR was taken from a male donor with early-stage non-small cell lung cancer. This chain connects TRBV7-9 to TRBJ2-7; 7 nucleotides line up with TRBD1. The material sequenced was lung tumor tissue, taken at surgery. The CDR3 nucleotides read TGTGCCAGCAGCTTCTCCACAGGGGACTACGAGCAGTACTTC. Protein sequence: CASSFSTGDYEQYF.